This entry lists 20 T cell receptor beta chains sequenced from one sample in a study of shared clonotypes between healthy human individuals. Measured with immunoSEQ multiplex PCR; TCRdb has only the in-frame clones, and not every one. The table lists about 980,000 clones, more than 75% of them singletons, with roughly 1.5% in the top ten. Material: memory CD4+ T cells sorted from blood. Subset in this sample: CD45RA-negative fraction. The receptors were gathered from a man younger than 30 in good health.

In DNA, the CDR3 is TGTGCCAGCAGCTTCTGGCTAGTACAGGGTGGCAACTATGGCTACACCTTC. It specifies CASSFWLVQGGNYGYTF. The genes are TRBV5-8 and TRBJ1-2; D perhaps matches TRBD1 (6 bases). Germline loops: CDR1 SGHTS, CDR2 YDEGEE. The CDR3 runs 17 residues. V lost 2 bases to trimming and J lost 2 bases, with 19 bases between them.

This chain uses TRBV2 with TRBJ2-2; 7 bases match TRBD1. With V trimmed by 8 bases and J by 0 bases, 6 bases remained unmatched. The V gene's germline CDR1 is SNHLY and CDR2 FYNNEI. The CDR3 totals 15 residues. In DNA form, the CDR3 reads TGTGCCAGCCTTGGGACAGTCGCGAACACCGGGGAGCTGTTTTTT. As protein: CASLGTVANTGELFF.

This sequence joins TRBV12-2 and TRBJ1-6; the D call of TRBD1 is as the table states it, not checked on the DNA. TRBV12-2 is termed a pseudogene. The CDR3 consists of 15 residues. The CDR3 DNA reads TGTGCAAGTCGCTTAGGGGCACCCTATAATTCACCCCTCCACTTT. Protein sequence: CASRLGAPYNSPLHF.

The CDR3 sequence is CASSQVAGEETQYF. CDR3 DNA: TGCGCCAGCAGCCAAGTGGCAGGCGAGGAGACCCAGTACTTC. The chain links TRBV4-1 to TRBJ2-5, with no clear D. CDR3 length: 14 residues. V was pared by 1 base and J by 5 bases, with 11 bases between. CDR1 is MGHRA, CDR2 YSYEKL, per germline.

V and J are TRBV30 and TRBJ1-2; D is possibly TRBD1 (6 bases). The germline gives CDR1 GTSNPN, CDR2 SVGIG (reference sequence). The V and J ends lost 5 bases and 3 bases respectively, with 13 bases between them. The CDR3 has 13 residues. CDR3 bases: TGTGCCTGGCGAAAGGGGGGGGACTATGGCTACACCTTC. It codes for CAWRKGGDYGYTF.

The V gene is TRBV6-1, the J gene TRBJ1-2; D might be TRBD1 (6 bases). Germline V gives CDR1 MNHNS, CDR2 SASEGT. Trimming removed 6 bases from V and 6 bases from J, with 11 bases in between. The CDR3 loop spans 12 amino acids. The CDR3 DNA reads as TGTGCCAGCAGGAAGGGGGACAATGGCTACACCTTC. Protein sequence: CASRKGDNGYTF.

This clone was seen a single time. The CDR3 reads CASSFPRLGQETQYF. In DNA, the CDR3 is TGTGCCAGCAGTTTCCCGAGACTAGGACAAGAGACCCAGTACTTC. The chain carries TRBV28 and TRBJ2-5, with a possible D match to TRBD2 (6 bases). This CDR3 has 15 residues. Germline values: CDR1 MDHEN, CDR2 SYDVKM. V lost 3 bases and J lost 2, with 13 bases in between.

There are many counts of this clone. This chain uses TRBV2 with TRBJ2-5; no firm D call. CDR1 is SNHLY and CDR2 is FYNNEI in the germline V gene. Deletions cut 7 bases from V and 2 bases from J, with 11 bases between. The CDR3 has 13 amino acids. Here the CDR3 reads CASTETVQETQYF. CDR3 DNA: TGTGCCAGCACTGAGACGGTACAAGAGACCCAGTACTTC.

CDR3 amino acids: CASSQSIWGFDYEQYF. The CDR3 bases are TGTGCCAGCAGCCAATCGATCTGGGGTTTTGACTACGAGCAGTACTTC. This chain links TRBV16 with TRBJ2-7; D is unresolved. V shed 0 bases and J shed 3 bases, with 15 bases lying between them. The CDR3 contains 16 residues. The germline V gene has CDR1 KGHSY and CDR2 FQNENV.

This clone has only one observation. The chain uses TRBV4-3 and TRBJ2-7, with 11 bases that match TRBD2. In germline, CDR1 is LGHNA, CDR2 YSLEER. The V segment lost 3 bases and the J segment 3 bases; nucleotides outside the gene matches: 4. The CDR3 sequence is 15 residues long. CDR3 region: CASSQETSGNYEQYF. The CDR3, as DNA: TGCGCCAGCAGCCAGGAGACTAGCGGGAACTACGAGCAGTACTTC.

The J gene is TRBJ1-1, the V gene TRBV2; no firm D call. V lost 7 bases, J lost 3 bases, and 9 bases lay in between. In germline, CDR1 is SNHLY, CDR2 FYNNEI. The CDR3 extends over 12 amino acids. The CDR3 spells CASTPEYTEAFF. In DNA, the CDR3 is TGTGCCAGCACCCCAGAGTACACTGAAGCTTTCTTT.

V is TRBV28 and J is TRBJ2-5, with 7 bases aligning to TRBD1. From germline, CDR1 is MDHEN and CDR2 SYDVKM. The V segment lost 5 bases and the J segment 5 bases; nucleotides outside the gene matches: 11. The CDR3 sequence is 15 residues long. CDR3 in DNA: TGTGCCAGCAGTCAGCTTAAAGGGGGCAAGGAGACCCAGTACTTC. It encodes CASSQLKGGKETQYF.

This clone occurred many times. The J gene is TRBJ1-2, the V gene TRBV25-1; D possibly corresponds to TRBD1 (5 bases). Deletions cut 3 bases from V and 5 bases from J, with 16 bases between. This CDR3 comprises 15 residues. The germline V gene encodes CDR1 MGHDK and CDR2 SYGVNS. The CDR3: CASSDTSREVYGYTF. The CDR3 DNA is TGTGCCAGCAGTGACACGTCCAGGGAGGTATATGGCTACACCTTC.

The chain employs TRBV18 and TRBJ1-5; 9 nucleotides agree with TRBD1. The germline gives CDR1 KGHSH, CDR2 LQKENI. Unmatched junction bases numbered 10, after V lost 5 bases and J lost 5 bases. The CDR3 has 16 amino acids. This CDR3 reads CASSSIRQGGDQPQHF. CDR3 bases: TGTGCCAGCTCATCGATCCGACAGGGGGGCGATCAGCCCCAGCATTTT.

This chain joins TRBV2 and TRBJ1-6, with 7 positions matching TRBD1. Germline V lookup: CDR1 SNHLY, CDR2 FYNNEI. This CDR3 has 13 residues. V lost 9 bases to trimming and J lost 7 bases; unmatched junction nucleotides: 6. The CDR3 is CASRQGGNSPLHF. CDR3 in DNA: TGTGCCAGTAGACAGGGTGGAAATTCACCCCTCCACTTT.

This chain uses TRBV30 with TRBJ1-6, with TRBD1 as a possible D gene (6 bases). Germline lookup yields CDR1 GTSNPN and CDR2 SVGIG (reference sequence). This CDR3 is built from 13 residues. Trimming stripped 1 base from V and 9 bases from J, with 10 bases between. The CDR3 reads CAWSEQGTSPLHF. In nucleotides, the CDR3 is TGTGCCTGGAGTGAACAGGGTACTTCACCCCTCCACTTT. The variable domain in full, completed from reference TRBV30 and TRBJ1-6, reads SQTIHQWPATLVQPVGSPLSLECTVEGTSNPNLYWYRQAAGRGLQLLFYSVGIGQISSEVPQNLSASRPQDRQFILSSKKLLLSDSGFYLCAWSEQGTSPLHFGNGTRLTVT.

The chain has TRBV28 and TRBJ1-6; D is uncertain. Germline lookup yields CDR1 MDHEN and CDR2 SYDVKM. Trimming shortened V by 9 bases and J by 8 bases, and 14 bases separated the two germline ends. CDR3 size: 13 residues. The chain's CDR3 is CASRTTGHSPLHF. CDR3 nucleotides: TGTGCCAGTCGGACCACGGGTCATTCACCCCTCCACTTT.

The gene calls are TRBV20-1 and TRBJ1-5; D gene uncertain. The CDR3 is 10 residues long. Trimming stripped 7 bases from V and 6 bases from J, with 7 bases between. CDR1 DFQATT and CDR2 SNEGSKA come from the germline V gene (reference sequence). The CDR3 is CSVGSQPQHF. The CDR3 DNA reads TGCAGTGTTGGGAGTCAGCCCCAGCATTTT.

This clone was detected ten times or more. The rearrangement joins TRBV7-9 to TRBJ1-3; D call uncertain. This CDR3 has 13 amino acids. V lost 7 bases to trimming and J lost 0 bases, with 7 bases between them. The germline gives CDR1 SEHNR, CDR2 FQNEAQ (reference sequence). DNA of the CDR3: TGTGCCAGCACCGTCTACTCTGGAAACACCATATATTTT. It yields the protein CASTVYSGNTIYF.

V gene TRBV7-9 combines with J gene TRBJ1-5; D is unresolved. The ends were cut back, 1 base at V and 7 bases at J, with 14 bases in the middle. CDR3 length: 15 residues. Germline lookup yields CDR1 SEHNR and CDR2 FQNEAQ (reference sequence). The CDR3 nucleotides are TGTGCCAGCAGCTTAGGCTTGGATGGCGGACAGCCCCAGCATTTT. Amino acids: CASSLGLDGGQPQHF.